Sequencing of this T cell receptor (beta chain) was carried out in a study of cytomegalovirus exposure and HLA in healthy donors. Overall study: An earlier analysis identified 120 million or so unique TCR beta sequences in some 170 million T cells.

Primers included in the PCR were 60 Vbeta and 13 Jbeta primers. In the authors' methods: A follow-up analysis tallied about 80 million unique TCR beta chains, approximately 10 million shared. Sequencing used immunoSEQ multiplex PCR; TCRdb keeps in-frame clones, though not all of them. That table is the source of V, J and clone size, and D and trimming were worked out from the DNA. This sample yields more than 85,000 clones, of which 76% are seen a single time; around 3.8% belongs to the top ten. Study-level points and caveats: The study assumed roughly uniform donor sequencing depth for presence/absence analyses. Later work found most CMV-associated TCR beta chains apparently HLA-restricted.

V shed 3 bases, J shed 6 bases, and the junction held 12 bases outside the gene matches. This CDR3 contains 18 residues. The germline V gene encodes CDR1 MGHRA and CDR2 YSYEKL. On this clone itself: What it binds is unknown.

The receptor's source is a woman aged 45-65 years in good health and CMV-seropositive. Sequencing was performed on PBMCs. J is TRBJ2-2 and V is TRBV4-1; 11 nucleotides align to TRBD1. This CDR3 reads CASSHGQGALIRPGELFF. CDR3 DNA sequence: TGCGCCAGCAGCCATGGACAGGGGGCTTTAATTCGACCCGGGGAGCTGTTTTTT.